Presented here are 3 T cell receptor beta chains from one specimen sequenced in a study of cytomegalovirus exposure and HLA in healthy donors. Researchers ran the PCR with 60 Vbeta and 13 Jbeta primers. Only in-frame clones appear in the TCRdb table, and some are missing; sequencing was by immunoSEQ multiplex PCR. The sample consists of about 130,000 clones, around two thirds of them appearing once. Sequencing used PBMCs. These receptor sequences come from a man in his late teens or twenties in good health and CMV-seropositive.

This chain joins TRBV7-7 and TRBJ2-5, with 10 bases aligning to TRBD2. This CDR3 has 13 residues. Germline lookup yields CDR1 SSHAT and CDR2 FNYEAQ (reference sequence). DNA of the CDR3: TGTGCTACTAGCGGGGCACCCCAAGAGACCCAGTACTTC. It encodes CATSGAPQETQYF.

The chain joins TRBV27 to TRBJ2-3; possibly TRBD1 for D (6 bases). V shed 2 bases and J shed 0 bases, with 9 bases lying between them. Germline V CDR1 and CDR2: MNHEY, SMNVEV (reference sequence). This CDR3 comprises 15 residues. The CDR3: CASSLDRSSTDTQYF. DNA for the CDR3: TGTGCCAGCAGTTTAGACAGGTCTAGCACAGATACGCAGTATTTT.

The chain combines TRBV4-3 with TRBJ2-7, with TRBD2 matching over 7 bases. The V and J ends lost 1 base and 7 bases, in that order; junction bases with no gene match: 10. Per germline, CDR1 LGHNA and CDR2 YSLEER. The CDR3 contains 15 residues. Here the CDR3 DNA reads TGCGCCAGCAGCCAAGTGGTGGGAGGGTCGAGGGAGCAGTACTTC. Protein: CASSQVVGGSREQYF.